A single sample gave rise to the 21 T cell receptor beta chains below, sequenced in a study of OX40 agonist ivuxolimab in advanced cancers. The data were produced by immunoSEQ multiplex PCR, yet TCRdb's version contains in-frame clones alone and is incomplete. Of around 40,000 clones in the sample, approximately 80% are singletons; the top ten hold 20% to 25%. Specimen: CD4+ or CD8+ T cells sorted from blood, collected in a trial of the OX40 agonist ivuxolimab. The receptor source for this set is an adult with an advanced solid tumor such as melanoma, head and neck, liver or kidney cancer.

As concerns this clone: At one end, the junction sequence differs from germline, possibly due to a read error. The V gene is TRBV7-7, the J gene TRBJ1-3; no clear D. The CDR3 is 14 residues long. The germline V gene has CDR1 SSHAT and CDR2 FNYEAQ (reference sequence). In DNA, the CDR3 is TGTGCTAGCAGCTTAGACCTGGCCGGAAACACCATATATTTT. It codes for CASSLDLAGNTIYF.

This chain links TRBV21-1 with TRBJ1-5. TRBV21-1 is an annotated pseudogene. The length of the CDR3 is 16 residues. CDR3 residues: CASSSTEGREGQPQHF. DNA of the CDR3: TGTGCCAGCAGCTCTACGGAGGGGAGAGAGGGTCAGCCCCAGCATTTT.

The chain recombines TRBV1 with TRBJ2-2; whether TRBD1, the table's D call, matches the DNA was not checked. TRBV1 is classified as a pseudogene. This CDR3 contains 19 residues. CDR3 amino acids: CTSSLIGTGKNSNTGELFF. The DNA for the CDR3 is TGCACCAGCAGCCTCATAGGGACAGGGAAAAACAGTAACACCGGGGAGCTGTTTTTT.

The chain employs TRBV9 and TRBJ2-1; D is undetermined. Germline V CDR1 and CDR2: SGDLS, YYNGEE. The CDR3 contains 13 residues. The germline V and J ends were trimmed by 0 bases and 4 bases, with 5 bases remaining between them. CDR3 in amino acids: CASSVEAYNEQFF. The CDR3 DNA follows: TGTGCCAGCAGCGTAGAGGCTTACAATGAGCAGTTCTTC.

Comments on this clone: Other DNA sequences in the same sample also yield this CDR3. The CDR3 DNA sequence: TGCGCCAGCAGCTTGAGGGGCACTGAAGCTTTCTTT. As protein: CASSLRGTEAFF. The chain is built from TRBV5-1 and TRBJ1-1, with TRBD1 as a possible D gene (5 bases). This CDR3 has 12 amino acids. In germline, CDR1 is SGHRS, CDR2 YFSETQ. V was cut by 1 base and J by 4 bases, with 5 bases left in between.

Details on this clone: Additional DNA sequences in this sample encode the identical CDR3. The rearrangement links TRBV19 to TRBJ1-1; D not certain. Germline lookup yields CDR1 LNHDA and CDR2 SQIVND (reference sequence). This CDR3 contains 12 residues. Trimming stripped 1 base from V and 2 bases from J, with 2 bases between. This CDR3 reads CASSIGNTEAFF. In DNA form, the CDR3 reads TGTGCCAGTAGTATAGGCAACACTGAAGCTTTCTTT.

CDR3 sequence reads: CSAGQGTNYEQYF. The CDR3, as DNA: TGCAGCGCCGGACAGGGGACGAACTACGAGCAGTACTTC. This chain connects TRBV29-1 to TRBJ2-7; 9 bases agree with TRBD1. The CDR3 is made up of 13 amino acids. Looked up from germline, CDR1 is SQVTM and CDR2 is ANQGSEA. Losses at the gene ends were 7 bases for V and 3 bases for J; bases not matched to a gene: 7.

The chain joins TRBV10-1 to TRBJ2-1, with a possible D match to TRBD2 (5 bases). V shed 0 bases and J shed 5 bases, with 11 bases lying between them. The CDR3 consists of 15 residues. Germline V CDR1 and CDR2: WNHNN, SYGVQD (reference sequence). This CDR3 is CASSESVSGNNEQFF. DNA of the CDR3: TGCGCCAGCAGTGAGTCTGTTTCGGGGAACAATGAGCAGTTCTTC.

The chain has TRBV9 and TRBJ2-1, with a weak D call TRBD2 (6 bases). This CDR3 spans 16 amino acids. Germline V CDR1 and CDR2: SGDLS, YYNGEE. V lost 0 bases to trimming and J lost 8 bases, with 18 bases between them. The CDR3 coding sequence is TGTGCCAGCAGCGTAGGTGCTGGGGAGCCGGGGGATGAGCAGTTCTTC. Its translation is CASSVGAGEPGDEQFF.

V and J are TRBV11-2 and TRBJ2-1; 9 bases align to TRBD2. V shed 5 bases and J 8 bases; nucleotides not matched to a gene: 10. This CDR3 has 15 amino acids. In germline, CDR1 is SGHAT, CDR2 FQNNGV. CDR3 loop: CASSPGAGGGDEQFF. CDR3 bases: TGTGCCAGCAGCCCAGGAGCGGGGGGTGGGGATGAGCAGTTCTTC.

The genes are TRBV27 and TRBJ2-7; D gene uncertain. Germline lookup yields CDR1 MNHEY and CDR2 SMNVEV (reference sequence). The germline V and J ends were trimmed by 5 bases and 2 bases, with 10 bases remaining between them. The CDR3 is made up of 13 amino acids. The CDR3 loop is CASSPPLTYEQYF. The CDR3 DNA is TGTGCCAGCAGTCCGCCCCTTACCTACGAGCAGTACTTC.

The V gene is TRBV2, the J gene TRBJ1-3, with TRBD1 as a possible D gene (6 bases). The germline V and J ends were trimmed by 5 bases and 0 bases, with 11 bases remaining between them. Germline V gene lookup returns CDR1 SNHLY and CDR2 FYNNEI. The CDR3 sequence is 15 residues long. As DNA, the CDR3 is TGTGCCAGCAGTTCCGAACAGGGCTCTGGAAACACCATATATTTT. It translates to CASSSEQGSGNTIYF.

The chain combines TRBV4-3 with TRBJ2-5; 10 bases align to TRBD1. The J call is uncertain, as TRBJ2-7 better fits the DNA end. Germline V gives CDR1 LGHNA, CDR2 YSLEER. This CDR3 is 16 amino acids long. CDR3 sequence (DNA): TGCGCCAGCAGCCAAGATCTAAGGACAGGGGGAAACGAGCAGTACTTC. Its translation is CASSQDLRTGGNEQYF.

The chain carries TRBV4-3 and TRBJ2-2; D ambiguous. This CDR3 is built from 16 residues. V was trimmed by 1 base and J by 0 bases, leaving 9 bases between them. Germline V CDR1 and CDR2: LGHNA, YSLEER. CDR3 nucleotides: TGCGCCAGCAGCCAAGGGCAGGTTGCGAACACCGGGGAGCTGTTTTTT. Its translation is CASSQGQVANTGELFF.

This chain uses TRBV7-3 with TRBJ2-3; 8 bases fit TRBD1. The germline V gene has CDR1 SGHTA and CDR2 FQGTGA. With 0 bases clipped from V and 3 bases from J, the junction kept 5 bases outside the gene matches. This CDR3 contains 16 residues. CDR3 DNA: TGTGCCAGCAGCTTAACGAGACAGGGGTTGACAGATACGCAGTATTTT. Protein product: CASSLTRQGLTDTQYF.

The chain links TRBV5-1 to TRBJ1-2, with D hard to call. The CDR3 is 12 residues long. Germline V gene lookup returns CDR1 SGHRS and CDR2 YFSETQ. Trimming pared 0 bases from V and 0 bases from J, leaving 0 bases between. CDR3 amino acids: CASSLANYGYTF. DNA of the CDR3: TGCGCCAGCAGCTTGGCTAACTATGGCTACACCTTC.

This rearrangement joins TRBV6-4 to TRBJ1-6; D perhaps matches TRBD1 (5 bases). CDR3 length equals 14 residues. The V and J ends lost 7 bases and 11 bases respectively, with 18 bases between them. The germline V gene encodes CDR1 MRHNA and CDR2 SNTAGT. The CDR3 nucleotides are TGTGCCAGCACCGAGCAGCAGGGAATCACACCCCTCCACTTT. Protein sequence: CASTEQQGITPLHF.

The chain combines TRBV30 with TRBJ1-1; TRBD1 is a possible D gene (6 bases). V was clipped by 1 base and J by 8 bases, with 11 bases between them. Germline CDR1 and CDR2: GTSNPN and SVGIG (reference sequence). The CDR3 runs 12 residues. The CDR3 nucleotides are TGTGCCTGGAGTGAGGTAGGACAGGAAGCTTTCTTT. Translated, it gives CAWSEVGQEAFF. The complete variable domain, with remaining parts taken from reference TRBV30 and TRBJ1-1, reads SQTIHQWPATLVQPVGSPLSLECTVEGTSNPNLYWYRQAAGRGLQLLFYSVGIGQISSEVPQNLSASRPQDRQFILSSKKLLLSDSGFYLCAWSEVGQEAFFGQGTRLTVV.

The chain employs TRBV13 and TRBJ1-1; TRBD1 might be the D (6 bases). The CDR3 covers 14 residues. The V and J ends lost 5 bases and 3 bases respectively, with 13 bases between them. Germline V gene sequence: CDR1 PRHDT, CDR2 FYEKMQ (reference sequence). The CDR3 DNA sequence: TGTGCCAGCAGCGAGGACAGAACGTACACTGAAGCTTTCTTT. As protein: CASSEDRTYTEAFF.

For the CDR3, the DNA is TGTGCCAGCAGCTTAGGAGGTAGCGCCGCCGTCCTGACTTTC. Translated, it gives CASSLGGSAAVLTF. The chain joins TRBV7-9 to TRBJ2-6, with a possible D match to TRBD2 (5 bases). Looked up from germline, CDR1 is SEHNR and CDR2 is FQNEAQ (reference sequence). The length of the CDR3 is 14 residues. Deletions cut 1 base from V and 12 bases from J, with 13 bases between.

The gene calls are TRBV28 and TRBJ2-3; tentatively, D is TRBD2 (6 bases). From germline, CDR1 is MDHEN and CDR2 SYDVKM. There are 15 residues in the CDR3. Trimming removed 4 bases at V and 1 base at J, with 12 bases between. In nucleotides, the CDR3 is TGTGCCAGCAGTTGGACCCCGGGAGGCACAGATACGCAGTATTTT. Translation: CASSWTPGGTDTQYF.